These 10 T cell receptor beta chains were sequenced from one sample in a study of CXCR3-negative and CXCR3-positive naive CD8 T cells (dated by TCRdb to between 2018 and 2021). Sequencing was performed on a NextSeq 550. The Human TCR Profiling Kit (MiLaboratory) was used to make UMI-labeled 5' RACE TRB cDNA libraries. TCRdb reprocessed the sequencing reads and holds a single record per CDR3 protein sequence, with no DNA. The sample's table covers tens of thousands of distinct CDR3 sequences. The ten largest make up roughly 0.42% of the sample. The source material was naive CXCR3- CD8+ T cells from blood. The cell subset or site label of this sample denotes: CD45RO-CCR7+CD27+CD95- naive CD8+ T cells lacking CXCR3 (TNR3-). The receptor set was obtained from a human donor in good health. Some clones in this sample may be carry-over from other donors' samples.

This chain links TRBV4-3 with TRBJ2-7; the D call from TCRdb, TRBD2, cannot be confirmed without DNA. This CDR3 has 17 amino acids. The germline gives CDR1 LGHNA, CDR2 YSLEER. CDR3 sequence: CASSQEFSGGGFYEQYF.

The J gene is TRBJ2-7, the V gene TRBV9; TCRdb's D call of TRBD1 is untestable without DNA. CDR1 SGDLS and CDR2 YYNGEE come from the germline V gene. The CDR3 is 14 residues long. The CDR3: CASSGGDSFYEQYF.

The gene calls are TRBV27 and TRBJ2-1. The CDR3 spans 11 residues. Germline-derived CDR1 and CDR2 are MNHEY and SMNVEV (reference sequence). CDR3 in amino acids: CASSFGVEQFF.

The chain couples TRBV6-2 or TRBV6-3 to TRBJ2-7. The CDR3 covers 14 residues. Germline V gives CDR1 MNHEY, CDR2 SVGEGT. This chain's CDR3 is CASSYLDSPYEQYF.

The CDR3 region is CSVEGGRVGLDGELFF. The V call is TRBV29-1, the J call TRBJ2-2. CDR3 length: 16 residues. CDR1 is SQVTM, CDR2 ANQGSEA, per germline.

The V gene is TRBV15, the J gene TRBJ2-1; absent DNA, TCRdb's TRBD1 call cannot be checked. The germline V gene encodes CDR1 LNHNV and CDR2 YYDKDF (reference sequence). CDR3 length equals 13 residues. CDR3 sequence reads: CATKGGHYNEQFF.

This sequence joins TRBV2 and TRBJ2-5; as DNA is missing, the TRBD1 call by TCRdb cannot be tested. Germline V gene sequence: CDR1 SNHLY, CDR2 FYNNEI. The CDR3 totals 15 residues. CDR3 loop: CASSEAWTGEETQYF.

The chain uses TRBV5-5 and TRBJ2-7; TCRdb names TRBD2, which stays unverified in the absence of DNA. Germline values: CDR1 SGHKS, CDR2 YYEKEE (reference sequence). The CDR3 is 16 residues long. CDR3 sequence: CASSQGGGLGAYEQYF.

V usage is TRBV20-1 and J usage is TRBJ1-5. Germline-derived CDR1 and CDR2 are DFQATT and SNEGSKA (reference sequence). This CDR3 has 14 amino acids. The CDR3 here is CSASWQVENQPQHF.

V is TRBV4-3 and J is TRBJ2-2; TCRdb's D gene call, TRBD1, goes unchecked for lack of DNA. Germline values: CDR1 LGHNA, CDR2 YSLEER. The CDR3 totals 16 residues. CDR3 in amino acids: CASSQDPGAGPGELFF.